One and the same sample provided the 28 T cell receptor beta chains below, sequenced in a study of shared clonotypes between healthy human individuals. Repertoires were generated with immunoSEQ multiplex PCR, while TCRdb's copy carries only in-frame clones and drops some. This sample has about 1.1 million clones, with about 84% found just once. The sequenced material came from memory CD4+ T cells from PBMCs. Subset noted: CD45RA-negative fraction. Every receptor here comes from a man aged 18-30 years in good health. Some clones in this sample may be carry-over from other donors' samples.

The table lists this clone with a count of one. This sequence joins TRBV4-2 and TRBJ2-1, with D possibly TRBD2 on 5 matching bases. V was trimmed by 1 base and J by 5 bases, leaving 12 bases between them. Germline V gives CDR1 LGHNA, CDR2 YNFKEQ. The CDR3 spans 15 residues. The CDR3 DNA follows: TGTGCCAGCAGCCAAGGGGCGGGTTTCAACAATGAGCAGTTCTTC. As protein: CASSQGAGFNNEQFF.

The chain has TRBV27 and TRBJ2-7; 7 nucleotides align to TRBD1. V shed 8 bases and J 0 bases; nucleotides not matched to a gene: 7. Per the germline V gene, CDR1 is MNHEY and CDR2 is SMNVEV (reference sequence). The CDR3 has 14 amino acids. CDR3 nucleotides: TGTGCCAGCGGGGGACAGTTAAGCTCCTACGAGCAGTACTTC. It is translated as CASGGQLSSYEQYF.

This chain joins TRBV2 and TRBJ2-2, with D possibly TRBD1 on 6 matching bases. Between the trimmed V and J ends, which lost 3 bases and 5 bases, there was a span of 16 bases. The CDR3 consists of 16 residues. Per the germline V gene, CDR1 is SNHLY and CDR2 is FYNNEI. The CDR3 DNA follows: TGTGCCAGCAGTGAGGGGACAAGTGGACGGACCGGGGAGCTGTTTTTT. This encodes CASSEGTSGRTGELFF.

This chain links TRBV2 with TRBJ2-7; 11 bases align to TRBD2. This CDR3 is built from 18 residues. V lost 2 bases to trimming and J lost 5 bases; unmatched junction nucleotides: 14. CDR1 is SNHLY and CDR2 is FYNNEI in the germline V gene. CDR3 loop: CASSERGGLAGGGNEQYF. DNA of the CDR3: TGTGCCAGCAGTGAACGAGGGGGTCTAGCGGGAGGAGGGAACGAGCAGTACTTC.

The rearrangement links TRBV5-4 to TRBJ2-1, with a tentative D call TRBD2 (5 bases). The CDR3 runs to 15 residues. Trimming removed 7 bases at V and 0 bases at J, with 14 bases between. Germline CDR1 SGHNT, CDR2 YYREEE (reference sequence). CDR3 sequence reads: CASQEAASSYNEQFF. CDR3 DNA: TGTGCCAGCCAGGAAGCGGCTAGCTCCTACAATGAGCAGTTCTTC.

The V call is TRBV4-3, the J call TRBJ2-4, with a weak D call TRBD2 (6 bases). The CDR3 has 18 amino acids. Germline CDR1 reads LGHNA; CDR2 reads YSLEER. V dropped 1 base and J dropped 2 bases, with 18 bases sitting between them. The CDR3 DNA sequence: TGCGCCAGCAGCCAAGGGTCTGTCGGGAGTAGGACCAAAAACATTCAGTACTTC. It yields the protein CASSQGSVGSRTKNIQYF.

Notes on this clone: Other DNA sequences in this specimen translate into the identical CDR3. The rearrangement uses TRBV6-5 and TRBJ2-5; no clear D gene. The CDR3 runs 13 residues. V lost 0 bases to trimming and J lost 5 bases, with 7 bases between them. Germline-derived CDR1 and CDR2 are MNHEY and SVGAGI. CDR3 DNA sequence: TGTGCCAGCAGTTACTCCGGGTGGGAGACCCAGTACTTC. Translated, it gives CASSYSGWETQYF.

Only one count was recorded for this clone. V gene TRBV2 combines with J gene TRBJ1-3; D is possibly TRBD1 (5 bases). The CDR3 has 15 amino acids. V lost 2 bases and J lost 4, with 12 bases in between. In germline, CDR1 is SNHLY, CDR2 FYNNEI. The CDR3 coding sequence is TGTGCCAGCAGTGAATATGGGGGTCCCGGAAACACCATATATTTT. Translating it yields CASSEYGGPGNTIYF.

This chain uses TRBV19 with TRBJ1-1, with 7 positions matching TRBD1. The CDR3 is 16 amino acids. Trimming at V came to 7 bases and at J to 1 base, leaving 12 bases not matched to a gene. Germline loops: CDR1 LNHDA, CDR2 SQIVND (reference sequence). CDR3 residues: CASTPSRGIRNTEAFF. In nucleotides, the CDR3 is TGTGCCAGTACCCCGAGCAGGGGGATTAGGAACACTGAAGCTTTCTTT.

This clone has just a few counts. The sample holds other DNA sequences that translate to the same CDR3. The chain carries TRBV7-9 and TRBJ2-1, with D tentatively TRBD1 (5 bases). The CDR3 has 12 amino acids. V lost 5 bases and J lost 8, with 10 bases in between. Germline lookup yields CDR1 SEHNR and CDR2 FQNEAQ (reference sequence). Here the CDR3 DNA reads TGTGCCAGCAGCACCCAGGGTTATGAGCAGTTCTTC. Amino acids: CASSTQGYEQFF.

The J gene is TRBJ1-2, the V gene TRBV4-1, with TRBD1 identical over 7 bases. Germline lookup yields CDR1 MGHRA and CDR2 YSYEKL. This CDR3 is 13 amino acids long. Trimming took 4 bases from V and 2 from J; bases not matched to a gene: 1. The CDR3, as DNA: TGCGCCAGCAGCCCGGGACAGAACTATGGCTACACCTTC. Its protein is CASSPGQNYGYTF.

This clone was seen many times. This chain connects TRBV27 to TRBJ2-6; D gene uncertain. Germline CDR1 is MNHEY and CDR2 is SMNVEV (reference sequence). The length of the CDR3 is 16 residues. V dropped 4 bases and J dropped 2 bases, with 12 bases sitting between them. The CDR3 bases are TGTGCCAGCAGTTCAATACAGTTAGCTGGGGCCAACGTCCTGACTTTC. This encodes CASSSIQLAGANVLTF.

In this sample, this clone turned up once. The chain links TRBV30 to TRBJ1-5; no definite D call. V lost 3 bases to trimming and J lost 4 bases, with 10 bases between them. The germline V gene has CDR1 GTSNPN and CDR2 SVGIG (reference sequence). The CDR3 has 13 amino acids. CDR3 nucleotide sequence: TGTGCCTGGAGCTCGGAGAGAAATCAGCCCCAGCATTTT. Translating it yields CAWSSERNQPQHF.

With regard to this clone: The same CDR3 is also encoded by other DNA sequences in this sample. V gene TRBV30 combines with J gene TRBJ2-5; the D is unclear. The J call is doubtful: the DNA matches TRBJ2-7 better. The V gene's germline CDR1 is GTSNPN and CDR2 SVGIG (reference sequence). The CDR3 covers 12 residues. CDR3 bases: TGTGCCTGGTCGCAGGACCGCTACGAGCAGTACTTC. This sequence encodes CAWSQDRYEQYF.

The rearrangement links TRBV2 to TRBJ1-1; the D is unclear. Trimming stripped 2 bases from V and 4 bases from J, with 11 bases between. The CDR3 covers 14 residues. Germline CDR1 is SNHLY and CDR2 is FYNNEI. In nucleotides, the CDR3 is TGTGCCAGCAGTGAATCAACTAGACTCACTGAAGCTTTCTTT. It specifies CASSESTRLTEAFF. Complete variable domain (other parts from reference TRBV2 and TRBJ1-1): EPEVTQTPSHQVTQMGQEVILRCVPISNHLYFYWYRQILGQKVEFLVSFYNNEISEKSEIFDDQFSVERPDGSNFTLKIRSTKLEDSAMYFCASSESTRLTEAFFGQGTRLTVV.

This chain uses TRBV5-4 with TRBJ2-1; TRBD2 matches at 12 bases. The CDR3 has 16 residues. Germline CDR1 is SGHNT and CDR2 is YYREEE (reference sequence). V dropped 4 bases and J dropped 4; count of bases not matched to a gene: 6. The CDR3 reads CASSTGLAGLYNEQFF. CDR3 coding DNA: TGTGCCAGCAGCACGGGACTAGCGGGTCTTTACAATGAGCAGTTCTTC.

This clone came up many times. The J gene is TRBJ2-3, the V gene TRBV11-2, with TRBD1 as a possible D gene (6 bases). This CDR3 contains 18 residues. V shed 2 bases and J shed 3 bases, with 21 bases lying between them. CDR1 and CDR2 (germline): SGHAT, FQNNGV. The CDR3 bases are TGTGCCAGCAGCTTATTCGGAACGAGGGGGTCGAGTACAGATACGCAGTATTTT. Residues: CASSLFGTRGSSTDTQYF.

Worth noting for this clone: Lacking the conserved final phenylalanine or tryptophan, this CDR3 likely reflects a read error. The genes are TRBV10-3 and TRBJ1-5; no definite D call. Trimming shortened V by 5 bases and J by 5 bases, and 10 bases separated the two germline ends. Germline values: CDR1 ENHRY, CDR2 SYGVKD. The CDR3 consists of 13 residues. As DNA, the CDR3 is TGTGCCATCAGTAAAGACTCGGATCAGCCCCAGCATCTT. It encodes CAISKDSDQPQHL.

The chain recombines TRBV4-2 with TRBJ2-5, with D hard to call. CDR1 and CDR2 from the germline V gene are LGHNA and YNFKEQ. Trimming removed 3 bases from V and 2 bases from J, with 7 bases in between. CDR3 length: 13 amino acids. CDR3 sequence (DNA): TGTGCCAGCAGCCAGACATGGCAAGAGACCCAGTACTTC. It yields the protein CASSQTWQETQYF.

This sequence joins TRBV7-3 and TRBJ2-2, with 15 bases lining up with TRBD2. The CDR3 length is 20 residues. Germline V gene sequence: CDR1 SGHTA, CDR2 FQGTGA. V lost 5 bases to trimming and J lost 7 bases; unmatched junction nucleotides: 17. CDR3 amino acids: CASSKRPPGLAGGQGGELFF. CDR3 nucleotides: TGTGCCAGCAGCAAGAGGCCCCCCGGACTAGCGGGAGGGCAAGGCGGGGAGCTGTTTTTT.

As concerns this clone: Other DNA sequences in the same sample also yield this CDR3. This chain connects TRBV7-2 to TRBJ2-3; D unclear. Germline V gene sequence: CDR1 SGHTA, CDR2 FQGNSA. The CDR3 runs 12 residues. Trimming took off 5 bases at V and 2 bases at J, with 5 bases between the two ends. The CDR3 sequence is CASSPSTDTQYF. For the CDR3, the DNA is TGTGCCAGCAGCCCCTCCACAGATACGCAGTATTTT.

The genes are TRBV6-4 and TRBJ2-7; D perhaps matches TRBD1 (5 bases). V shed 4 bases and J shed 1 base, with 8 bases lying between them. This CDR3 is built from 13 residues. In germline, CDR1 is MRHNA, CDR2 SNTAGT. The CDR3 protein is CASSARTSYEQYF. The CDR3 DNA sequence: TGTGCCAGCAGTGCCCGGACATCCTACGAGCAGTACTTC.

CDR3 residues: CASRFPGTDTQYF. In nucleotides, the CDR3 is TGTGCCAGCAGGTTCCCGGGCACAGATACGCAGTATTTT. The rearrangement uses TRBV7-2 and TRBJ2-3; D is ambiguous. The germline V gene encodes CDR1 SGHTA and CDR2 FQGNSA. This CDR3 contains 13 residues. Trimming took off 6 bases at V and 1 base at J, with 8 bases between the two ends.

This rearrangement joins TRBV29-1 to TRBJ1-2; 9 bases align to TRBD1. Unmatched junction bases numbered 8, after V lost 7 bases and J lost 5 bases. CDR3 length: 13 amino acids. Per germline, CDR1 SQVTM and CDR2 ANQGSEA. The CDR3 DNA reads TGCAGCGCTGCGGACAGGGGACTATATGGCTACACCTTC. Protein sequence: CSAADRGLYGYTF.

As DNA, the CDR3 is TGCGCCAGCAGCCCGTTTAGCGGGCCCGTTTCCTACGAGCAGTACTTC. Residues: CASSPFSGPVSYEQYF. The rearrangement uses TRBV5-1 and TRBJ2-7, with 7 bases lining up with TRBD2. The germline CDR1 and CDR2 sequences are SGHRS and YFSETQ. After removal of 4 bases from V and 1 base from J, the junction contained 11 bases not matched to a gene. CDR3 length equals 16 residues.

The chain is built from TRBV28 and TRBJ1-2, with D unresolved. The V gene's germline CDR1 is MDHEN and CDR2 SYDVKM. V lost 2 bases and J lost 0, with 10 bases in between. CDR3 length equals 15 residues. In DNA form, the CDR3 reads TGTGCCAGCAGTTTACATACGGCAGCTAACTATGGCTACACCTTC. Translation: CASSLHTAANYGYTF.

The J gene is TRBJ2-3, the V gene TRBV7-2; D gene uncertain. V lost 3 bases and J 4 bases, leaving 8 bases between the germline ends. Looked up from germline, CDR1 is SGHTA and CDR2 is FQGNSA. The CDR3 contains 13 residues. CDR3 residues: CASSFPSSDTQYF. CDR3 in DNA: TGTGCCAGCAGCTTCCCGTCGTCAGATACGCAGTATTTT.

This chain joins TRBV9 and TRBJ2-5; 12 nucleotides line up with TRBD2. V lost 0 bases, J lost 4 bases, and 7 bases stayed unmatched. CDR1 SGDLS and CDR2 YYNGEE come from the germline V gene. This CDR3 has 17 amino acids. The CDR3 DNA is TGTGCCAGCAGCGTAGAGTCTAGCGGGAGGGCCGGAGAGACCCAGTACTTC. Its protein product is CASSVESSGRAGETQYF.